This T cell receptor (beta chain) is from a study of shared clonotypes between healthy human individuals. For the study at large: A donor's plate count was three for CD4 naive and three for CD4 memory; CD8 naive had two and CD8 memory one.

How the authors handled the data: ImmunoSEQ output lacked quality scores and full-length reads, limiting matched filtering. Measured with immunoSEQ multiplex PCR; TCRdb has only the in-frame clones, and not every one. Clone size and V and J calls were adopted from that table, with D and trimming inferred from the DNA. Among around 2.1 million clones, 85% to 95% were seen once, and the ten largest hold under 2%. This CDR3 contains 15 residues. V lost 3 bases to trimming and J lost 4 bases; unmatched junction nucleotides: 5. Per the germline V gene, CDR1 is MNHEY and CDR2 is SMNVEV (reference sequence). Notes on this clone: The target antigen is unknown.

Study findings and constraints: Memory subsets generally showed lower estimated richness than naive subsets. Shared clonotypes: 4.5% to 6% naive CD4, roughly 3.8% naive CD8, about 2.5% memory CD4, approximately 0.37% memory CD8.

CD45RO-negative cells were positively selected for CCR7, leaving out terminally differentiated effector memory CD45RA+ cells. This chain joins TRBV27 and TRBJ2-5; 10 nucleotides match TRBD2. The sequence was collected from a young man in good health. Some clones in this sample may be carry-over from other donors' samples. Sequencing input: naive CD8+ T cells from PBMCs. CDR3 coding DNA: TGTGCCAGCAGTTTTAGGCCTAGCGGGAGAGAGACCCAGTACTTC. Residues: CASSFRPSGRETQYF.